The clone carrying this TCR beta chain has ten or more counts. As yet, its antigen is unknown. This sample stems from a study of early T cells in non-severe SARS-CoV-2 infection. Background on the study: Sequencing was performed on bulk RNA from unsorted whole blood, leaving chains unpaired.

V shed 3 bases, J shed 6 bases, and the junction held 5 bases outside the gene matches. The CDR3 is 14 amino acids. In germline, CDR1 is ENHRY, CDR2 SYGVKD. Unique molecular identifiers were attached to individual cDNA molecules. TCRdb ran MiXCR on the 5' RACE reads and lists one entry per CDR3 protein. The data hold 50,000 to 60,000 distinct CDR3 sequences, with 9.3% observed a single time. Findings of the study overall: VDJdb matching, biased toward anti-spike CD8 responses, missed private and CD4 specificities.

The sample taken for sequencing was whole blood. The clonotype was recovered from an adult who was a healthcare worker with PCR-confirmed SARS-CoV-2 infection or an uninfected control (not recorded which). V and J are TRBV10-3 and TRBJ2-1; 7 nucleotides align to TRBD2. CDR3 nucleotides: TGTGCCATCAGTGATTGGCGGGGGAGCAATGAGCAGTTCTTC. Translating it yields CAISDWRGSNEQFF.